A selection of T cell receptor beta chains follows, all from one sample in a study of cytotoxic CD8 clonotypes in ibrutinib-treated CLL. Method: immunoSEQ multiplex PCR; TCRdb's copy keeps in-frame clones and lacks some. There are just over 200,000 clones in the sample; roughly 73% occur only once, and about an eighth lies in the top ten. The sequences come from PBMCs, collected after 12 months of ibrutinib treatment. The origin of the receptors is a human donor with chronic lymphocytic leukemia. The CDR3 runs from the conserved cysteine through the conserved F or W. A D gene is named only where the DNA matches it firmly. Part of the rows lack a size; the others show once, few, many or a class for expanded clones.

v_gene,abundance,j_gene,d_gene,CDR3aa,CDR3nt
TRBV15,few,TRBJ1-3,NA,CATRDNGNTIYF,TGTGCCACCAGGGATAACGGAAACACCATATATTTT
TRBV10-3,NA,TRBJ1-5,NA,CAISVGGGNQPQHF,TGTGCCATCAGTGTAGGAGGTGGCAATCAGCCCCAGCATTTT
TRBV5-1,few,TRBJ2-7,NA,CASSGTTTYEQYF,TGCGCCAGTTCCGGGACCACAACCTACGAGCAGTACTTC
TRBV7-8,NA,TRBJ2-5,TRBD2,CASSTTSGGAGETQYF,TGTGCCAGCAGCACTACTAGCGGGGGGGCAGGCGAGACCCAGTACTTC
TRBV5-8,NA,TRBJ2-1,NA,CASSPTGYNEQFF,TGTGCCAGCAGCCCTACAGGGTACAATGAGCAGTTCTTC
TRBV6-6,NA,TRBJ2-5,NA,CASSLGTYPQETQYF,TGTGCCAGCAGTTTGGGGACCTACCCCCAAGAGACCCAGTACTTC
TRBV5-1,NA,TRBJ1-4,NA,CASSLATRQNEKLFF,TGCGCCAGCAGCTTGGCGACAAGGCAGAATGAAAAACTGTTTTTT
TRBV15,NA,TRBJ2-7,NA,CATSRDSGGPRTYEQYF,TGTGCCACCAGCAGAGACTCCGGGGGGCCCCGAACCTACGAGCAGTACTTC
TRBV25-1,NA,TRBJ2-7,TRBD1,CASSVSDRESYEQYF,TGTGCCAGCAGTGTTTCGGACAGGGAATCCTACGAGCAGTACTTC
TRBV4-1,NA,TRBJ1-5,NA,CASSQRILSGKNQPQHF,TGCGCCAGCAGCCAGAGGATACTGTCAGGGAAGAATCAGCCCCAGCATTTT
TRBV25-1,few,TRBJ2-3,TRBD2,CASSEGGGRAMTGDTQYF,TGTGCCAGCAGTGAGGGGGGCGGGAGGGCCATGACAGGAGATACGCAGTATTTT
TRBV21-1,NA,TRBJ2-7,NA,CASSTRRDRVYEQYF,TGTGCCAGCAGCACCCGGAGGGACAGGGTCTACGAGCAGTACTTC
TRBV7-6,NA,TRBJ2-2,NA,CASSLNTGELFF,TGTGCCAGCAGCCTCAACACCGGGGAGCTGTTTTTT
TRBV7-8,NA,TRBJ1-1,TRBD1,CASSLASGQGAGSVTEAFF,TGTGCCAGCAGCTTAGCATCGGGACAGGGAGCGGGTTCGGTGACTGAAGCTTTCTTT
TRBV5-1,NA,TRBJ1-1,TRBD1,CASSWTGTEAFF,TGCGCCAGCAGCTGGACAGGCACTGAAGCTTTCTTT
TRBV7-9,NA,TRBJ2-7,TRBD1,CASSYDPGQGASEQYF,TGTGCCAGCAGCTATGATCCGGGACAGGGGGCCAGCGAGCAGTACTTC
TRBV5-1,NA,TRBJ2-7,TRBD1,CASSTGQSYYEQYF,TGCGCCAGCAGCACGGGACAGTCATACTACGAGCAGTACTTC
TRBV4-1,NA,TRBJ2-7,NA,CASSPTGGKTYEQYF,TGCGCCAGCAGCCCGACGGGCGGGAAAACCTACGAGCAGTACTTC
TRBV10-1,NA,TRBJ2-7,NA,CASSPGRSYEQYF,TGCGCCAGCAGTCCGGGACGGTCCTACGAGCAGTACTTC
TRBV18,NA,TRBJ2-7,TRBD1,CASSLLSGTVYEQYF,TGTGCCAGCTCCCTCCTATCCGGGACAGTCTACGAGCAGTACTTC
TRBV15,NA,TRBJ2-5,TRBD1,CATSRDRGQGRETQYF,TGTGCCACCAGCAGAGATCGGGGACAGGGTCGAGAGACCCAGTACTTC
TRBV6-1,NA,TRBJ2-2,NA,CASSGYRVGTGELFF,TGTGCCAGCAGTGGGTATAGGGTCGGCACCGGGGAGCTGTTTTTT
TRBV5-1,NA,TRBJ2-3,TRBD2,CATSSGEPTDTQYF,TGCGCCACTAGTAGCGGGGAACCGACAGATACGCAGTATTTT
TRBV6-1,few,TRBJ1-3,NA,CASSETLSGNTIYF,TGTGCCAGCAGTGAGACCCTCTCTGGAAACACCATATATTTT
TRBV2,NA,TRBJ2-2,TRBD2,CASIRTSGSPGELFF,TGTGCCAGCATTAGGACTAGCGGGAGTCCCGGGGAGCTGTTTTTT
TRBV7-9,NA,TRBJ2-7,TRBD2,CASSYPGRDEQYF,TGTGCCAGCAGCTACCCCGGGAGGGACGAGCAGTACTTC
TRBV11-2,NA,TRBJ1-6,NA,CASRIDRDQSYNSPLHF,TGTGCCAGCAGGATAGACCGGGATCAGTCCTATAATTCACCCCTCCACTTT
TRBV19,NA,TRBJ2-4,NA,CASSPTTGAKNIQYF,TGTGCCAGTAGTCCCACAACAGGGGCCAAAAACATTCAGTACTTC
TRBV10-3,NA,TRBJ1-5,NA,CAISDRGPSNQPQHF,TGTGCCATCAGTGACAGGGGACCGAGCAATCAGCCCCAGCATTTT
TRBV7-3,NA,TRBJ2-3,NA,CASSPGDKQYF,TGTGCCAGCAGCCCTGGTGATAAGCAGTATTTT
TRBV5-4,NA,TRBJ1-4,TRBD1,CASSFKGAHEKLFF,TGTGCCAGCAGCTTTAAGGGGGCGCACGAAAAACTGTTTTTT